The 32 T cell receptor beta chains reported below all come from one sample, sequenced in a study of shared clonotypes between healthy human individuals. Libraries were prepared by immunoSEQ multiplex PCR; TCRdb keeps only in-frame clonotypes and omits some of them. The sample carries hundreds of thousands of clones, approximately 73% recorded once. Sequences were obtained from memory CD4+ T cells sorted from blood. Subset: CD45RA-negative fraction. The receptors were gathered from a woman under 40 in good health.

The chain employs TRBV7-9 and TRBJ2-7; 11 bases align to TRBD2. The germline V gene has CDR1 SEHNR and CDR2 FQNEAQ (reference sequence). Trimming at V came to 5 bases and at J to 5 bases, leaving 11 bases not matched to a gene. CDR3 length: 16 amino acids. The CDR3 region is CASSLRTSGHQDEQYF. The CDR3, as DNA: TGTGCCAGCAGCCTTCGGACTAGCGGGCATCAAGACGAGCAGTACTTC. Full variable domain (outside the CDR3, taken from reference TRBV7-9 and TRBJ2-7): DTGVSQNPRHKITKRGQNVTFRCDPISEHNRLYWYRQTLGQGPEFLTYFQNEAQLEKSRLLSDRFSAERPKGSFSTLEIQRTEQGDSAMYLCASSLRTSGHQDEQYFGPGTRLTVT.

The rearrangement uses TRBV27 and TRBJ2-5, with D possibly matching TRBD2 (5 bases). Per the germline V gene, CDR1 is MNHEY and CDR2 is SMNVEV (reference sequence). The V and J ends lost 6 bases and 5 bases respectively, with 16 bases between them. The CDR3 covers 14 residues. The CDR3 loop reads CASRESASRETQYF. The CDR3 DNA sequence: TGTGCCAGCAGGGAGTCGGCTAGCCGGGAGACCCAGTACTTC.

The J gene is TRBJ2-7, the V gene TRBV28; 9 nucleotides line up with TRBD2. Germline V gene data show CDR1 as MDHEN and CDR2 as SYDVKM. The CDR3 has 15 amino acids. V lost 6 bases to trimming and J lost 1 base; unmatched junction nucleotides: 7. The CDR3 is CASRTASGNSYEQYF. The CDR3 DNA is TGTGCCAGCAGAACAGCTAGCGGGAATTCCTACGAGCAGTACTTC.

The chain combines TRBV10-2 with TRBJ2-7; perhaps TRBD2 as D (6 bases). CDR1 is WSHSY, CDR2 SAAADI, per germline. The V end was cut by 4 bases, the J end by 6 bases, with 13 bases between. This CDR3 has 13 amino acids. The CDR3 loop reads CASSAGTLFEQYF. CDR3 DNA: TGCGCCAGCAGTGCCGGGACTCTGTTCGAGCAGTACTTC.

This clone occurred a few times. The chain links TRBV20-1 to TRBJ2-5, with D hard to call. The CDR3 has 11 amino acids. V was pared by 6 bases and J by 1 base, with 6 bases between. CDR1 and CDR2 from the germline V gene are DFQATT and SNEGSKA (reference sequence). In DNA, the CDR3 is TGCAGTGCGCACAGCCAAGAGACCCAGTACTTC. This codes for CSAHSQETQYF.

This clone was detected only a few times. Other DNA sequences within the sample encode an identical CDR3. The V and J genes are TRBV7-3 and TRBJ1-5, with D perhaps matching TRBD1 (6 bases). Germline CDR1 and CDR2: SGHTA and FQGTGA. The CDR3 sequence is 13 residues long. Trimming stripped 2 bases from V and 4 bases from J, with 6 bases between. DNA for the CDR3: TGTGCCAGCAGCTTAGACAGGAATCAGCCCCAGCATTTT. Protein sequence: CASSLDRNQPQHF.

The chain employs TRBV20-1 and TRBJ2-5; D unresolved. Germline V gene sequence: CDR1 DFQATT, CDR2 SNEGSKA (reference sequence). Trimming took off 7 bases at V and 4 bases at J, with 4 bases between the two ends. There are 9 residues in the CDR3. CDR3 sequence: CSVGETQYF. As DNA, the CDR3 is TGCAGTGTCGGAGAGACCCAGTACTTC.

The J gene is TRBJ1-1, the V gene TRBV29-1, with D maybe TRBD1 (6 bases). This CDR3 contains 12 residues. Germline-derived CDR1 and CDR2 are SQVTM and ANQGSEA. With 7 bases removed from V and 5 bases from J, the gap between germline ends came to 14 bases. The CDR3 DNA reads as TGCAGCGCCGGACAGCCCAGGACTGAAGCTTTCTTT. Protein product: CSAGQPRTEAFF.

The chain carries TRBV14 and TRBJ2-3; 9 bases match TRBD1. The V gene's germline CDR1 is SGHDN and CDR2 FVKESK. The trim removed 1 base at V and 6 bases at J, leaving 5 bases unmatched. This CDR3 contains 15 residues. DNA for the CDR3: TGTGCCAGCAGCCAAGCTTCCGGGACAGGGGATACGCAGTATTTT. The encoded protein is CASSQASGTGDTQYF.

This chain uses TRBV11-2 with TRBJ2-3, with D perhaps matching TRBD1 (6 bases). The CDR3 covers 17 residues. Germline CDR1 SGHAT, CDR2 FQNNGV. V shed 1 base and J shed 2 bases, with 16 bases lying between them. The CDR3 protein is CASSLVLLGATTDTQYF. CDR3 nucleotides: TGTGCCAGCAGCTTAGTTCTTCTGGGGGCCACCACAGATACGCAGTATTTT.

Details on this clone: Mismatch with germline at one junction end may stem from a read error. The gene calls are TRBV5-1 and TRBJ2-5; TRBD2 aligns across 7 bases. Per the germline V gene, CDR1 is SGHRS and CDR2 is YFSETQ. The CDR3 totals 12 residues. The CDR3 reads CASSLGRGTQYF. CDR3 sequence (DNA): TGTGCCAGCAGCTTGGGGAGGGGGACCCAGTACTTC. The full variable domain, its missing parts supplied by reference TRBV5-1 and TRBJ2-5, is KAGVTQTPRYLIKTRGQQVTLSCSPISGHRSVSWYQQTPGQGLQFLFEYFSETQRNKGNFPGRFSGRQFSNSRSEMNVSTLELGDSALYLCASSLGRGTQYFGPGTRLLVL.

There are many counts of this clone. Just one base apart from a much larger clone, this may be a read error. The same CDR3 arises from other DNA sequences in this sample as well. The rearrangement uses TRBV11-2 and TRBJ2-3; the D is unclear. Germline V gene lookup returns CDR1 SGHAT and CDR2 FQNNGV. The CDR3 sequence is 12 residues long. Deletions cut 5 bases from V and 2 bases from J, with 5 bases between. The CDR3: CASSPYTDTQYF. The CDR3, as DNA: TGTGCCAGCAGCCCGTACACAGATACGCAGTATTTT.

The chain carries TRBV15 and TRBJ1-1; 7 bases match TRBD1. The CDR3 has 15 amino acids. V was pared by 3 bases and J by 2 bases, with 6 bases of the junction left unmatched. Germline lookup yields CDR1 LNHNV and CDR2 YYDKDF (reference sequence). The CDR3 DNA reads TGTGCCACCAGCAGCCCGAACAGGGGCAACACTGAAGCTTTCTTT. Translated: CATSSPNRGNTEAFF.

This rearrangement joins TRBV6-6 to TRBJ2-2; D not certain. The CDR3 length is 13 residues. Germline lookup yields CDR1 MNHNY and CDR2 SVGAGI (reference sequence). V lost 7 bases, J lost 0 bases, and 6 bases lay in between. CDR3 region: CASTATNTGELFF. Written as DNA, the CDR3 is TGTGCCAGCACAGCAACGAACACCGGGGAGCTGTTTTTT.

This chain uses TRBV18 with TRBJ1-2; D is perhaps TRBD1 (5 bases). V lost 0 bases and J lost 8, with 10 bases in between. The germline V gene encodes CDR1 KGHSH and CDR2 LQKENI. The CDR3 has 13 amino acids. In DNA, the CDR3 is TGTGCCAGCTCACCACCGGGGACGGCGGGCTACACCTTC. It specifies CASSPPGTAGYTF.

Notes on this clone: A read error may be the cause here, since a much bigger clone is one base away. Likely a read error: the CDR3 ends without its conserved phenylalanine or tryptophan. This chain links TRBV5-1 with TRBJ1-4, with 9 bases fitting TRBD1. The junction had 4 bases not matched to a gene; V was cut back by 7 bases and J by 6 bases. The CDR3 loop spans 13 amino acids. Germline CDR1 SGHRS, CDR2 YFSETQ. DNA for the CDR3: TGCGCCAGCCGTACAGGGGGCTATGAAAAACTGTTTCTT. It specifies CASRTGGYEKLFL.

V gene TRBV5-4 combines with J gene TRBJ1-6; the match to TRBD1 covers 9 bases. The CDR3 sequence is 14 residues long. Germline V CDR1 and CDR2: SGHNT, YYREEE (reference sequence). The trim removed 4 bases at V and 6 bases at J, leaving 2 bases unmatched. The CDR3 DNA is TGTGCCAGCAGCCGGGACAGGGTTAATTCACCCCTCCACTTT. Amino acids: CASSRDRVNSPLHF.

This chain connects TRBV2 to TRBJ1-4; the D is unclear. V was clipped by 6 bases and J by 0 bases, with 11 bases between them. Germline loops: CDR1 SNHLY, CDR2 FYNNEI. The CDR3 consists of 15 residues. CDR3 in amino acids: CASRREIATNEKLFF. CDR3 DNA sequence: TGTGCCAGCAGGAGGGAAATTGCAACTAATGAAAAACTGTTTTTT. The full variable domain, in which reference TRBV2 and TRBJ1-4 provide the parts outside the CDR3, is EPEVTQTPSHQVTQMGQEVILRCVPISNHLYFYWYRQILGQKVEFLVSFYNNEISEKSEIFDDQFSVERPDGSNFTLKIRSTKLEDSAMYFCASRREIATNEKLFFGSGTQLSVL.

The J gene is TRBJ2-3, the V gene TRBV5-8; D unclear. In germline, CDR1 is SGHTS, CDR2 YDEGEE. V was pared by 4 bases and J by 1 base, with 10 bases between. CDR3 length equals 14 residues. For the CDR3, the DNA is TGTGCCAGCAGCGTCCGGTTGGGCACAGATACGCAGTATTTT. Protein product: CASSVRLGTDTQYF.

The chain uses TRBV10-3 and TRBJ2-2; a possible D gene is TRBD1 (5 bases). The CDR3 spans 14 residues. Trimming took 10 bases from V and 2 from J, leaving 14 bases between them. Germline values: CDR1 ENHRY, CDR2 SYGVKD. The CDR3: CASKEQGNTGELFF. For the CDR3, the DNA is TGTGCCAGCAAGGAGCAGGGAAACACCGGGGAGCTGTTTTTT.

This clone was seen once. The J gene is TRBJ1-5, the V gene TRBV30, with D maybe TRBD1 (5 bases). The V end lost 4 bases, the J end lost 5 bases, and 12 bases lay between the germline ends. Per germline, CDR1 GTSNPN and CDR2 SVGIG (reference sequence). The CDR3 is 13 amino acids. The CDR3 bases are TGTGCCTGGAACCAGAGGGGCGATCAGCCCCAGCATTTT. This translates into CAWNQRGDQPQHF.

V and J are TRBV9 and TRBJ2-2; tentatively, D is TRBD2 (6 bases). Trimming took 0 bases from V and 4 from J, leaving 10 bases between them. CDR1 is SGDLS, CDR2 YYNGEE, per germline. There are 15 residues in the CDR3. Here the CDR3 reads CASSVGLATTGELFF. In nucleotides, the CDR3 is TGTGCCAGCAGCGTAGGGCTAGCGACCACCGGGGAGCTGTTTTTT.

V and J are TRBV5-1 and TRBJ2-6, with D perhaps matching TRBD1 or TRBD2 (6 bases each). CDR1 is SGHRS, CDR2 YFSETQ, per germline. V lost 0 bases, J lost 4 bases, and 11 bases lay in between. This CDR3 contains 16 residues. The CDR3 DNA follows: TGCGCCAGCAGCTTGGAGGGGGGAGCCGGGGCCAACGTCCTGACTTTC. This translates into CASSLEGGAGANVLTF.

The J gene is TRBJ1-1, the V gene TRBV5-1, with 7 nucleotides matching TRBD1. CDR1 and CDR2 (germline): SGHRS, YFSETQ. Trimming cost V 6 bases and J 4 bases; bases outside gene matches: 9. The CDR3 covers 14 residues. This CDR3 is CASNTQGVGTEAFF. The DNA of the CDR3 is TGCGCCAGCAACACTCAGGGGGTCGGCACTGAAGCTTTCTTT.

The chain has TRBV7-2 and TRBJ2-3; 15 bases match TRBD2. The CDR3 is 16 amino acids. V lost 4 bases, J lost 6 bases, and 5 bases stayed unmatched. Germline assignment: CDR1 SGHTA and CDR2 FQGNSA. The CDR3 DNA sequence: TGTGCCAGCAGCTACTACGGACTAGCGGGAGGGGATACGCAGTATTTT. Translation: CASSYYGLAGGDTQYF.

This chain joins TRBV6-5 and TRBJ2-7, with unresolved D. This CDR3 spans 14 amino acids. Trimming removed 0 bases at V and 0 bases at J, with 6 bases between. Germline lookup yields CDR1 MNHEY and CDR2 SVGAGI. The DNA of the CDR3 is TGTGCCAGCAGTTACTCGACTCTCTCCTACGAGCAGTACTTC. Protein product: CASSYSTLSYEQYF.

J is TRBJ2-1 and V is TRBV14; 9 bases match TRBD2. Per germline, CDR1 SGHDN and CDR2 FVKESK. The V segment lost 1 base and the J segment 4 bases; nucleotides outside the gene matches: 2. The CDR3 consists of 15 residues. The CDR3 nucleotides read TGTGCCAGCAGCCAAGTAGCGGGAGCATACAATGAGCAGTTCTTC. It specifies CASSQVAGAYNEQFF.

The chain joins TRBV18 to TRBJ2-2; the D is unclear. V was trimmed by 1 base and J by 5 bases, leaving 14 bases between them. The CDR3 spans 16 residues. CDR1 and CDR2 from the germline V gene are KGHSH and LQKENI. The CDR3 loop reads CASSPLNGRETGELFF. In nucleotides, the CDR3 is TGTGCCAGCTCACCACTAAACGGAAGGGAAACCGGGGAGCTGTTTTTT.

The chain has TRBV29-1 and TRBJ1-2; D is perhaps TRBD1 (5 bases). The V end was cut by 3 bases, the J end by 6 bases, with 11 bases between. The CDR3 runs to 12 residues. Germline CDR1 and CDR2: SQVTM and ANQGSEA. CDR3 DNA: TGCAGCGTTGATGAGAGGGACCATGGCTACACCTTC. This sequence encodes CSVDERDHGYTF.

V is TRBV6-5 and J is TRBJ1-5; D gene ambiguous. Between the trimmed V and J ends, which lost 6 bases and 6 bases, there was a span of 12 bases. CDR3 length equals 13 residues. Germline-derived CDR1 and CDR2 are MNHEY and SVGAGI. CDR3 loop: CASRSRVFQPQHF. In nucleotides, the CDR3 is TGTGCCAGCAGGTCGAGGGTTTTTCAGCCCCAGCATTTT.

This clone has only a few counts. The chain recombines TRBV6-1 with TRBJ1-5; possible D gene TRBD1, 6 bases. The CDR3 has 15 residues. Germline assignment: CDR1 MNHNS and CDR2 SASEGT. V was clipped by 5 bases and J by 1 base, with 12 bases between them. The CDR3 region has the DNA TGTGCCAGCAGTCTACAGGGTTTGAGCAATCAGCCCCAGCATTTT. Residues: CASSLQGLSNQPQHF.

As DNA, the CDR3 is TGTGCCAGCAGCCACCTCCGCGGGAGTCAAGAGACCCAGTACTTC. Translated, it gives CASSHLRGSQETQYF. The chain has TRBV6-5 and TRBJ2-5; 7 positions agree with TRBD2. CDR3 length equals 15 residues. The germline gives CDR1 MNHEY, CDR2 SVGAGI. V dropped 6 bases and J dropped 2; count of bases not matched to a gene: 9.